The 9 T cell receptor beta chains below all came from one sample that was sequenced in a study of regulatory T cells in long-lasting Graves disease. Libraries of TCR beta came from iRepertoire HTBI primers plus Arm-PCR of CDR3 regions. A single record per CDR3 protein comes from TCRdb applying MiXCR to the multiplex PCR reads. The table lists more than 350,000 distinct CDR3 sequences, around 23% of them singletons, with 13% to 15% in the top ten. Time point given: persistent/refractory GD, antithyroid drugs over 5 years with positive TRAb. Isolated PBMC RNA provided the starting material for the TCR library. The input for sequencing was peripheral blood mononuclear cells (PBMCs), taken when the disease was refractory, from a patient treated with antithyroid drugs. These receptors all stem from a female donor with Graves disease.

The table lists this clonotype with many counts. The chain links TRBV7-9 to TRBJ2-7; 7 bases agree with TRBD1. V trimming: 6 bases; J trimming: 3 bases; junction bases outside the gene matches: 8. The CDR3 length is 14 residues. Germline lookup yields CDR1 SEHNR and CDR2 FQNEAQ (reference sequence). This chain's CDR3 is CASSPFTGDYEQYF. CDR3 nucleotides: TGTGCCAGCAGTCCCTTCACAGGGGACTACGAGCAGTACTTC.

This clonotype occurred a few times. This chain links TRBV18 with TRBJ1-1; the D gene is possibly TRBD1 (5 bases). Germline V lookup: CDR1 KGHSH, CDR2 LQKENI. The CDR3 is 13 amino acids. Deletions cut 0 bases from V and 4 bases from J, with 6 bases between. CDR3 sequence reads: CASSPPDTTEAFF. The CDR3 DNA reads TGTGCCAGCTCACCACCGGACACCACTGAAGCTTTCTTT.

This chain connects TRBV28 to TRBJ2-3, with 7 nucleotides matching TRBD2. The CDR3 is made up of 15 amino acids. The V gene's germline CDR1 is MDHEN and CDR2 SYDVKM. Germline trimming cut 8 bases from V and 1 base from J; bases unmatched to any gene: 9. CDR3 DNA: TGTGCCAGCGCCTGGGGGGGGTCACGCACAGATACGCAGTATTTT. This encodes CASAWGGSRTDTQYF.

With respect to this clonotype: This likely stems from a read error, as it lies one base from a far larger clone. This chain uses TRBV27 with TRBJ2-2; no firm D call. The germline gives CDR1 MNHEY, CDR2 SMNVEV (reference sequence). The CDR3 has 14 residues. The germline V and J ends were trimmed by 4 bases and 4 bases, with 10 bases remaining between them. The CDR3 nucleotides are TGTGCCAGCAGTTCAAAAGGGATCACCGGGGAGCTGTTTTTT. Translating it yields CASSSKGITGELFF.

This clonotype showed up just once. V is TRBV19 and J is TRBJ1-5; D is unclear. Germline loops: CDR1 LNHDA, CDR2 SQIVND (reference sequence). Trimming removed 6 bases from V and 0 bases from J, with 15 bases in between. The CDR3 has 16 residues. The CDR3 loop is CASSLITPGSNQPQHF. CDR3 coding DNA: TGTGCCAGTAGCCTAATCACACCCGGTAGCAATCAGCCCCAGCATTTT.

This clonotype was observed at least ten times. In DNA, the CDR3 is TGTGCCAGCAGCTTGGAAGACAGGAAAGAGACCCAGTACTTC. Residues: CASSLEDRKETQYF. This chain joins TRBV5-6 and TRBJ2-5, with a tentative D call TRBD1 (6 bases). This CDR3 has 14 residues. Per germline, CDR1 SGHDT and CDR2 YYEEEE. Trimming took off 0 bases at V and 3 bases at J, with 9 bases between the two ends. Full variable domain (missing parts from reference TRBV5-6 and TRBJ2-5): DAGVTQSPTHLIKTRGQQVTLRCSPKSGHDTVSWYQQALGQGPQFIFQYYEEEERQRGNFPDRFSGHQFPNYSSELNVNALLLGDSALYLCASSLEDRKETQYFGPGTRLLVL.

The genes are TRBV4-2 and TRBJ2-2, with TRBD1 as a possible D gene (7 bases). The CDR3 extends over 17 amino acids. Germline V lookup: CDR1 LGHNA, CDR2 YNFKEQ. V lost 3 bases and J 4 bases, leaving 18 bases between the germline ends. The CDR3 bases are TGTGCCAGCAGCCAGCAGAGAGGGCAGGGGGGCACCGGGGAGCTGTTTTTT. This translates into CASSQQRGQGGTGELFF.

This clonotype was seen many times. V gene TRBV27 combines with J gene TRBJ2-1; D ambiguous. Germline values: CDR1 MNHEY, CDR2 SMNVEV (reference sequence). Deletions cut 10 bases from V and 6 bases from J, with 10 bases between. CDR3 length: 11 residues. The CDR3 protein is CAIATGNEQFF. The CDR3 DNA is TGTGCCATAGCTACGGGCAATGAGCAGTTCTTC.

The CDR3 loop is CATSDSRNSGANVLTF. Here the CDR3 DNA reads TGTGCCACCAGTGATTCCCGAAACTCTGGGGCCAACGTCCTGACTTTC. This chain links TRBV24-1 with TRBJ2-6; D unresolved. Trimming removed 2 bases at V and 0 bases at J, with 7 bases between. Looked up from germline, CDR1 is KGHDR and CDR2 is SFDVKD. This CDR3 is built from 16 residues.